What follows are 29 T cell receptor beta chains derived from one specimen sequenced in a study of T cell repertoires in cytomegalovirus infection. TCRdb fed the reads into MiXCR, producing one record per CDR3 protein. The table shows around 900,000 distinct CDR3 sequences, with under 40% occurring only once. Their specific antigens are unknown. This specimen was cultured CD8+ T cells from PBMCs, taken from culture after CMV antigen stimulation. These receptors originate from a human donor in good health (CMV status not recorded). Some clones in this sample may be carry-over from other donors' samples.

V usage is TRBV4-3 and J usage is TRBJ2-7; 8 bases map to TRBD1. Germline CDR1 reads LGHNA; CDR2 reads YSLEER. The CDR3 is made up of 16 amino acids. Losses at the gene ends were 6 bases for V and 3 bases for J; bases not matched to a gene: 13. CDR3 sequence: CASRRRTGKIYYEQYV. CDR3 nucleotides: TGCGCCAGCAGACGAAGGACAGGGAAAATTTACTACGAGCAGTACGTC.

This clonotype was detected only a few times. V and J are TRBV7-6 and TRBJ1-3; 8 bases are shared with TRBD1. V lost 6 bases, J lost 0 bases, and 4 bases stayed unmatched. The germline V gene has CDR1 SGHVS and CDR2 FNYEAQ. The CDR3 consists of 15 residues. The CDR3 sequence is CASRGTGYSGNTIYF. The CDR3 DNA is TGTGCCAGCAGAGGGACAGGATACTCTGGAAACACCATATATTTT.

This clonotype has a count of ten or more. The V call is TRBV7-8, the J call TRBJ1-1; 7 bases map to TRBD1. Germline trimming cut 6 bases from V and 4 bases from J; bases unmatched to any gene: 8. Germline loops: CDR1 SGHVS, CDR2 FQNEAQ. This CDR3 has 14 amino acids. DNA for the CDR3: TGTGCCAGCAGTCCCCTAGGGACAGCCACTGAAGCTTTCTTT. It codes for CASSPLGTATEAFF.

This clonotype came up a few times. The V and J genes are TRBV6-8 and TRBJ1-2; D remains ambiguous. Germline V gene lookup returns CDR1 MNHGY and CDR2 SAAAGT. This CDR3 has 14 amino acids. The germline V and J ends were trimmed by 0 bases and 5 bases, with 10 bases remaining between them. In nucleotides, the CDR3 is TGTGCCAGCAGTTACTCAAGCGGGGAATATGGCTACACCTTC. Translation: CASSYSSGEYGYTF.

The V gene is TRBV6-6, the J gene TRBJ2-5, with D perhaps assigned TRBD1 or TRBD2 (5 bases each). The germline V gene encodes CDR1 MNHNY and CDR2 SVGAGI (reference sequence). CDR3 length equals 19 residues. V lost 1 base to trimming and J lost 5 bases, with 26 bases between them. Written as DNA, the CDR3 is TGTGCCAGCAGTTACTTATTGTCTTCGGGACGAATACCCCAGGAGACCCAGTACTTC. Its translation is CASSYLLSSGRIPQETQYF.

The genes are TRBV29-1 and TRBJ2-7; no reliable D call. Trimming removed 4 bases at V and 2 bases at J, with 9 bases between. The CDR3 is 12 residues long. Looked up from germline, CDR1 is SQVTM and CDR2 is ANQGSEA. The DNA of the CDR3 is TGCAGCGTTGGCAGCGCGGCCTACGAGCAGTACTTC. This sequence encodes CSVGSAAYEQYF.

The V call is TRBV27, the J call TRBJ2-1; D not resolved. With 2 bases removed from V and 7 bases from J, the gap between germline ends came to 15 bases. The CDR3 length is 15 residues. CDR1 and CDR2 (germline): MNHEY, SMNVEV (reference sequence). The DNA of the CDR3 is TGTGCCAGCAGTTTAAATCTCCCGACACGGAATGAGCAGTTCTTC. Its translation: CASSLNLPTRNEQFF.

The rearrangement uses TRBV2 and TRBJ1-1; 9 positions match TRBD1. The length of the CDR3 is 13 residues. CDR1 is SNHLY and CDR2 is FYNNEI in the germline V gene. V lost 9 bases, J lost 5 bases, and 7 bases stayed unmatched. The CDR3 sequence: CARQGARKTEAFF. CDR3 bases: TGTGCCAGACAGGGGGCTAGGAAGACTGAAGCTTTCTTT.

This chain links TRBV28 with TRBJ2-1, with 7 bases fitting TRBD1. The CDR3 loop spans 15 amino acids. V lost 5 bases to trimming and J lost 8 bases; unmatched junction nucleotides: 12. CDR1 and CDR2 from the germline V gene are MDHEN and SYDVKM. CDR3 region: CASSKDRAAGDEQFF. DNA for the CDR3: TGTGCCAGCAGTAAAGACAGGGCGGCTGGGGATGAGCAGTTCTTC.

V is TRBV12-3 or TRBV12-4 and J is TRBJ2-5; the match to TRBD2 covers 10 bases. The CDR3 sequence is 17 residues long. V shed 7 bases and J 4 bases; nucleotides not matched to a gene: 15. The DNA for the CDR3 is TGTGCCAGCACCTCAGGGAAGCGGGGGGGCCGAGGAGAGACCCAGTACTTC. Translating it yields CASTSGKRGGRGETQYF.

This clonotype was seen a few times. The CDR3: CAISESLPGQNTEAFF. DNA of the CDR3: TGTGCCATCAGTGAGTCTTTGCCGGGACAGAACACTGAAGCTTTCTTT. The gene calls are TRBV10-3 and TRBJ1-1; D perhaps matches TRBD1 (6 bases). This CDR3 region has 16 residues. Trimming removed 0 bases from V and 1 base from J, with 12 bases in between. CDR1 and CDR2 (germline): ENHRY, SYGVKD.

This chain connects TRBV20-1 to TRBJ1-1; possible D gene TRBD1, 5 bases. The CDR3 contains 11 residues. Trimming pared 5 bases from V and 8 bases from J, leaving 12 bases between. Germline V CDR1 and CDR2: DFQATT, SNEGSKA (reference sequence). The CDR3 bases are TGCAGTGCTTTTGATGGGGGGGAAGCTTTCTTT. It specifies CSAFDGGEAFF.

This chain connects TRBV7-6 to TRBJ2-4; D ambiguous. The length of the CDR3 is 15 residues. The germline V gene has CDR1 SGHVS and CDR2 FNYEAQ. V was clipped by 1 base and J by 10 bases, with 17 bases between them. The CDR3 protein is CASSLVELGKVIQYF. DNA for the CDR3: TGTGCCAGCAGCTTAGTGGAACTGGGCAAGGTGATTCAGTACTTC.

The DNA for the CDR3 is TGTGCCAGCAGTCCCTTATTAACAGGGGACGAGGGCTACACCTTC. It is translated as CASSPLLTGDEGYTF. The chain employs TRBV12-3 or TRBV12-4 and TRBJ1-2; 7 nucleotides agree with TRBD1. This CDR3 is 15 amino acids long. The J segment lost 8 bases and the V segment lost 5 bases, leaving 14 bases of the junction unmatched.

This clonotype was recorded a few times. The genes are TRBV7-6 and TRBJ1-6; D is unclear. Trimming took 7 bases from V and 7 from J, leaving 17 bases between them. Germline CDR1 reads SGHVS; CDR2 reads FNYEAQ. The length of the CDR3 is 15 residues. CDR3 in amino acids: CASTSAGLGNSPLHF. DNA for the CDR3: TGTGCCAGCACCTCTGCCGGATTGGGGAATTCACCCCTCCACTTT.

CDR3 protein: CASSHPSGESYNEQFF. The CDR3 bases are TGCGCCAGCAGCCATCCCAGCGGGGAGTCCTACAATGAGCAGTTCTTC. V is TRBV4-1 and J is TRBJ2-1; 7 bases are a match to TRBD2. CDR1 is MGHRA and CDR2 is YSYEKL in the germline V gene. V lost 3 bases to trimming and J lost 1 base; unmatched junction nucleotides: 6. The CDR3 is 16 amino acids.

CDR3 sequence reads: CANSPGTVNEKLFF. The CDR3 DNA reads as TGTGCCAACTCCCCCGGGACAGTTAATGAAAAACTGTTTTTT. V is TRBV7-9 and J is TRBJ1-4; 7 bases line up with TRBD1. J was trimmed by 4 bases and V by 10 bases; bases with no gene match: 9. This CDR3 has 14 amino acids. CDR1 is SEHNR, CDR2 FQNEAQ, per germline (reference sequence).

The CDR3 loop is CASSSGTVYQETQYF. Here the CDR3 DNA reads TGTGCCAGCAGCTCCGGGACAGTCTACCAAGAGACCCAGTACTTC. The chain employs TRBV2 and TRBJ2-5; TRBD1 aligns across 7 bases. Germline V gene lookup returns CDR1 SNHLY and CDR2 FYNNEI. The trim removed 6 bases at V and 0 bases at J, leaving 7 bases unmatched. This CDR3 spans 15 amino acids.

The genes are TRBV6-2 or TRBV6-3 and TRBJ2-7; D remains ambiguous. The CDR3 covers 12 residues. Per the germline V gene, CDR1 is MNHEY and CDR2 is SVGEGT. V was cut by 1 base and J by 5 bases, with 6 bases left in between. DNA for the CDR3: TGTGCCAGCAGTTACTTACCCCACGAGCAGTACTTC. Residues: CASSYLPHEQYF.

This clonotype was detected a few times. CDR3 DNA sequence: TGTGCCAGCAGCCAAGGGAAGCGGACAGGGAATGAAAAACTGTTTTTT. This sequence encodes CASSQGKRTGNEKLFF. The chain carries TRBV14 and TRBJ1-4, with 8 bases fitting TRBD1. The CDR3 length is 16 residues. From germline, CDR1 is SGHDN and CDR2 FVKESK. Unmatched junction bases numbered 6, after V lost 1 base and J lost 5 bases.

This clonotype was found many times. The chain has TRBV7-9 and TRBJ2-3; 9 nucleotides match TRBD2. The CDR3 consists of 14 residues. Germline trimming cut 5 bases from V and 4 bases from J; bases unmatched to any gene: 4. Germline values: CDR1 SEHNR, CDR2 FQNEAQ (reference sequence). CDR3 residues: CASSGRLAADTQYF. CDR3 in DNA: TGTGCCAGCAGCGGGCGACTAGCGGCAGATACGCAGTATTTT.

The V call is TRBV19, the J call TRBJ2-3; TRBD2 is a possible D gene (5 bases). CDR3 length: 15 residues. Germline CDR1 LNHDA, CDR2 SQIVND (reference sequence). The V end lost 5 bases, the J end lost 5 bases, and 17 bases lay between the germline ends. DNA of the CDR3: TGTGCCAGTAGTGTGGGAACCTCGCGGGTAGATACGCAGTATTTT. Amino acid sequence: CASSVGTSRVDTQYF. Using reference TRBV19 and TRBJ2-3 for the parts outside the CDR3, the full variable domain is DGGITQSPKYLFRKEGQNVTLSCEQNLNHDAMYWYRQDPGQGLRLIYYSQIVNDFQKGDIAEGYSVSREKKESFPLTVTSAQKNPTAFYLCASSVGTSRVDTQYFGPGTRLTVL.

To note about this clonotype: This may be a read error, as it is one base from a much larger clone. The rearrangement uses TRBV12-5 and TRBJ2-3; TRBD2 is a possible D gene (6 bases). The CDR3 spans 16 residues. CDR1 is LGHNT, CDR2 FRNRAP, per germline. The CDR3 region has the DNA TGTGCTAGTGGTTTGGTAGGGCAGGGAGGTCCAGATACGCGGTATTTT. Translating it yields CASGLVGQGGPDTRYF.

This clonotype turned up a few times. The genes are TRBV7-6 and TRBJ1-2, with D perhaps matching TRBD1 (6 bases). CDR1 and CDR2 (germline): SGHVS, FNYEAQ. The CDR3 consists of 15 residues. V dropped 0 bases and J dropped 1 base, with 9 bases sitting between them. The CDR3 here is CASSLAEGGNYGYTF. Written as DNA, the CDR3 is TGTGCCAGCAGCTTAGCGGAAGGGGGTAACTATGGCTACACCTTC.

The table lists this clonotype with many counts. The chain carries TRBV28 and TRBJ2-3, with D possibly being TRBD2 (6 bases). The germline V gene has CDR1 MDHEN and CDR2 SYDVKM. The CDR3 has 17 residues. The V end was cut by 5 bases, the J end by 5 bases, with 23 bases between. CDR3 amino acids: CASSLAGTLISIDTQYF. The CDR3 nucleotides are TGTGCCAGCAGTCTCGCGGGGACCCTGATTTCGATAGATACGCAGTATTTT.

The CDR3 DNA reads TGTGCCAGCACGAGTCGGGGGGGTAATTCACCCCTCCACTTT. Protein sequence: CASTSRGGNSPLHF. The chain has TRBV12-3 or TRBV12-4 and TRBJ1-6, with a possible D match to TRBD1 (5 bases). V was pared by 7 bases and J by 6 bases, with 13 bases between. The CDR3 consists of 14 residues.

There are a few counts of this clonotype. The chain couples TRBV5-5 to TRBJ1-1; D may be TRBD1 (5 bases). Trimming shortened V by 4 bases and J by 0 bases, and 10 bases separated the two germline ends. CDR3 length: 14 residues. CDR1 and CDR2 (germline): SGHKS, YYEKEE (reference sequence). The CDR3 sequence: CASSADIVNTEAFF. CDR3 DNA: TGTGCCAGCAGCGCGGACATAGTGAACACTGAAGCTTTCTTT.

This clonotype turned up a few times. The genes are TRBV27 and TRBJ1-2; 9 bases match TRBD1. V was pared by 4 bases and J by 0 bases, with 12 bases of the junction left unmatched. Germline V lookup: CDR1 MNHEY, CDR2 SMNVEV (reference sequence). There are 18 residues in the CDR3. CDR3 amino acids: CASSSPGQGWFPNYGYTF. CDR3 in DNA: TGTGCCAGCAGTTCGCCGGGACAGGGTTGGTTCCCTAACTATGGCTACACCTTC.

This clonotype was recorded a few times. The chain links TRBV7-6 to TRBJ2-1; D is ambiguous. Germline V gene lookup returns CDR1 SGHVS and CDR2 FNYEAQ. This CDR3 is built from 15 residues. V lost 4 bases to trimming and J lost 4 bases, with 14 bases between them. The DNA of the CDR3 is TGTGCCAGCAGCTCATCAAAACCTCCTTACAATGAGCAGTTCTTC. This sequence encodes CASSSSKPPYNEQFF.